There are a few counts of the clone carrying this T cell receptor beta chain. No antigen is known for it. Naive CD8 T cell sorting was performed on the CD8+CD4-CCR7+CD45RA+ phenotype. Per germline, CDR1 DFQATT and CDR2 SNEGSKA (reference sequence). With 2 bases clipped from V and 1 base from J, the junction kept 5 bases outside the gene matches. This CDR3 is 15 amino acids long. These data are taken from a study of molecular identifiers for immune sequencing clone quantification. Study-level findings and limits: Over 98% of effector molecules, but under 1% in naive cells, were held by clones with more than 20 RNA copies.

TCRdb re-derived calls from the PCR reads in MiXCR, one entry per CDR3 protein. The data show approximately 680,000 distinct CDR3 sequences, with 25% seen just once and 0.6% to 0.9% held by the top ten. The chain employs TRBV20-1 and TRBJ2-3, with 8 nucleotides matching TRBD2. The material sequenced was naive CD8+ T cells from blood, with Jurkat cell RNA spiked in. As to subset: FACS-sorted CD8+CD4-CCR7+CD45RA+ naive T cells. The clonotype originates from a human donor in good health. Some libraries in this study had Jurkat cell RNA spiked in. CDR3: CSARISGGRTDTQYF. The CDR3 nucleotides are TGCAGTGCTAGAATAAGCGGGGGTCGCACAGATACGCAGTATTTT.